These 8 T cell receptor beta chains were all obtained from the same sample, sequenced in a study of CD8 T cells in ankylosing spondylitis. In TCRdb, the 5' RACE reads were re-called with MiXCR into one record per CDR3 protein. Of about 750,000 distinct CDR3 sequences detected, around 20% appear once; the ten largest clones hold 19%. Their cognate antigens are unknown. Regarding the study as a whole: It appeared that ankylosing spondylitis blood was characterized by a TCR beta motif of under ten highly homologous variants.

The sample comprised blood, either unsorted or a sorted T cell fraction (not recorded which). The receptors come from a male donor with ankylosing spondylitis.

This clonotype occurred a few times. This chain uses TRBV4-2 with TRBJ2-7; D not resolved. Trimming took off 0 bases at V and 6 bases at J, with 12 bases between the two ends. Germline V gene lookup returns CDR1 LGHNA and CDR2 YNFKEQ. This CDR3 is 14 amino acids long. The DNA of the CDR3 is TGTGCCAGCAGCCAAGATCTCGACCGTCGCGAGCAGTACTTC. It translates to CASSQDLDRREQYF.

The gene calls are TRBV28 and TRBJ2-1; 14 bases align to TRBD2. Germline CDR1 MDHEN, CDR2 SYDVKM. Trimming at V came to 6 bases and at J to 7 bases, leaving 11 bases not matched to a gene. This CDR3 has 17 residues. For the CDR3, the DNA is TGTGCCAGCAGCGTGAAGCGGACTAGCGGGAGGTGGAATGAGCAGTTCTTC. Encoded protein: CASSVKRTSGRWNEQFF.

This chain connects TRBV12-3 or TRBV12-4 to TRBJ2-7, with TRBD1 identical over 9 bases. The J segment lost 4 bases and the V segment lost 5 bases, leaving 9 bases of the junction unmatched. The CDR3 loop spans 15 amino acids. In DNA, the CDR3 is TGTGCCAGCAGTAGAGAACCGGGACAGGGTTACGAGCAGTACTTC. Its translation: CASSREPGQGYEQYF.

This clonotype was seen only a few times. The V and J genes are TRBV12-3 or TRBV12-4 and TRBJ2-3; 12 bases fit TRBD2. V shed 5 bases and J 0 bases; nucleotides not matched to a gene: 12. This CDR3 contains 19 residues. Here the CDR3 reads CASSAGTSGRLHSTDTQYF. CDR3 sequence (DNA): TGTGCCAGCAGTGCCGGGACTAGCGGGCGCTTACACAGCACAGATACGCAGTATTTT.

CDR3 sequence: CSALPPTFLSDSPLHF. The CDR3, as DNA: TGCAGTGCTTTACCCCCGACCTTCTTGTCGGATTCACCCCTCCACTTT. The rearrangement uses TRBV20-1 and TRBJ1-6; no firm D call. V was trimmed by 5 bases and J by 8 bases, leaving 22 bases between them. CDR1 and CDR2 (germline): DFQATT, SNEGSKA (reference sequence). The CDR3 runs to 16 residues.

This clonotype was detected ten times or more. CDR3 sequence (DNA): TGTGCCAGCAGCTTAAAGGGGGCGTCAAATCAGCCCCAGCATTTT. Amino acid sequence: CASSLKGASNQPQHF. This chain uses TRBV11-2 with TRBJ1-5, with TRBD1 matching 7 bases. V was clipped by 2 bases and J by 4 bases; unmatched bases: 5. Germline values: CDR1 SGHAT, CDR2 FQNNGV. The CDR3 runs to 15 residues.

This clonotype has a handful of counts. The chain employs TRBV4-3 and TRBJ2-7, with TRBD2 identical over 9 bases. Germline loops: CDR1 LGHNA, CDR2 YSLEER. Unmatched junction bases numbered 4, after V lost 1 base and J lost 0 bases. There are 16 residues in the CDR3. DNA of the CDR3: TGCGCCAGCAGCCAAGGAAGCGGGAGGAGCTCCTACGAGCAGTACTTC. It specifies CASSQGSGRSSYEQYF.

This clonotype occurred once. The chain joins TRBV5-6 to TRBJ2-7; D possibly corresponds to TRBD2 (5 bases). The germline CDR1 and CDR2 sequences are SGHDT and YYEEEE. The CDR3 is made up of 12 amino acids. The V gene lost 5 bases and the J gene lost 9 bases, with 15 bases spanning the gap. CDR3 amino acids: CASRTLGSGQYF. The CDR3 DNA follows: TGTGCCAGCAGAACCCTGGGGAGCGGGCAGTACTTC.